This entry concerns a single T cell receptor (beta chain). The data were taken from a study of patients and donors after allogeneic stem cell transplantation. TCRdb recomputed calls from the RT-PCR reads with MiXCR, one row per CDR3 protein. Of 70,000 or so distinct CDR3 sequences in the sample, approximately 25% were seen once. Germline loops: CDR1 DFQATT, CDR2 SNEGSKA (reference sequence). The V gene lost 3 bases and the J gene lost 4 bases, with 18 bases spanning the gap. There are 15 residues in the CDR3. The chain has TRBV20-1 and TRBJ1-2; D not certain. Sequenced material: blood, either unsorted or a sorted T cell fraction (not recorded which). The receptor's source is a human donor who was either an allogeneic HSCT recipient or a stem cell or donor lymphocyte infusion donor (not recorded which). It is not recorded whose cells these are; they may come from a transplant donor. The CDR3 sequence: CSARVPLSFSYGYTF. CDR3 bases: TGCAGTGCTAGGGTCCCCCTGAGTTTCAGCTATGGCTACACCTTC.